This TCR beta chain originates from a study of cytomegalovirus exposure and HLA in healthy donors. PCR used 60 Vbeta primers and 13 Jbeta primers. TCRdb's copy holds only in-frame clones and misses some; the assay was immunoSEQ multiplex PCR. Here the sample spans 95,000 to 150,000 clones, about three fifths being singletons. CDR1 is SGHDN, CDR2 FVKESK, per germline. With 5 bases clipped from V and 9 bases from J, the junction kept 6 bases outside the gene matches. This CDR3 has 14 residues. This sequence originates from a woman aged 40 to 50 in good health and CMV-seropositive. The sample comprised PBMCs. The V call is TRBV14, the J call TRBJ2-1; 11 bases are shared with TRBD1. The CDR3 spells CASSARTGGVEQFF. In DNA form, the CDR3 reads TGTGCCAGCAGCGCGCGGACAGGGGGCGTTGAGCAGTTCTTC.